These 2 T cell receptor beta chains came from one sample sequenced in a study of cytomegalovirus exposure and HLA in healthy donors. Measured with immunoSEQ multiplex PCR; TCRdb has only the in-frame clones, and not every one. The sample lists some 100,000 clones; around 88% were seen once. The sequencing sample was made of PBMCs. These receptor sequences come from a young man in good health and CMV-seronegative.

V gene TRBV2 combines with J gene TRBJ2-7; D may be TRBD1 (5 bases). The V end lost 6 bases, the J end lost 6 bases, and 12 bases lay between the germline ends. This CDR3 is 12 amino acids long. CDR1 and CDR2 from the germline V gene are SNHLY and FYNNEI. The CDR3 bases are TGTGCCAGCAGCGGCGACAGTACCGAGCAGTACTTC. As protein: CASSGDSTEQYF.

The J gene is TRBJ2-7, the V gene TRBV6-6, with D possibly being TRBD1 (5 bases). V was cut by 6 bases and J by 3 bases, with 9 bases left in between. CDR3 length: 12 residues. CDR1 is MNHNY and CDR2 is SVGAGI in the germline V gene (reference sequence). This CDR3 is CASRTDSYEQYF. CDR3 nucleotide sequence: TGTGCCAGCAGAACAGACAGCTACGAGCAGTACTTC.